This TCR beta chain comes out of a study of T cells in Graves' hyperthyroidism and ophthalmopathy. The investigators amplified TCR beta CDR3 regions from RNA transcripts. The HTBI set primed first-round TCR CDR3 RT-PCR. A single record per CDR3 protein comes from TCRdb applying MiXCR to the multiplex PCR reads. This table has around 110,000 distinct CDR3 sequences, 16% appearing once. V lost 4 bases and J lost 2; bases outside the gene matches: 4. Germline V lookup: CDR1 SGHRS, CDR2 YFSETQ. The CDR3 has 15 amino acids. The diagnoses drew upon clinical symptoms, serum thyroxine and TRAb, thyroid ultrasound and orbital computed tomography. This clonotype has a count of ten or more.

The chain is built from TRBV5-1 and TRBJ2-5; 11 nucleotides match TRBD2. The sequenced sample was blood. The sequence was collected from a woman aged 45-59 years with Graves' hyperthyroidism. CDR3 DNA sequence: TGCGCCAGCAGCGCGGGGACTAGCGGACAAGAGACCCAGTACTTC. Its protein is CASSAGTSGQETQYF.